A selection of T cell receptor beta chains follows, all from one sample in a study of T cell responses to AZD1222 COVID-19 vaccine. TCRdb's table, derived via immunoSEQ multiplex PCR, lists solely in-frame clones and lacks some. The table records roughly 120,000 clones, about 88% of them present only once. The source was peripheral blood, collected on day 0 of AZD1222 vaccination. The receptors were sampled from an adult in good health. CDR3s include the opening cysteine and the closing phenylalanine or tryptophan. The D gene is left open where the match is weak. The size entry is marked missing in some rows and otherwise reads once, few, many or a size class.

J	V	size	D	DNA	CDR3
TRBJ2-7	TRBV6-2/TRBV6-3	-	-	TGTGCCAGCAGTTACGGTTCAGGCCTATCCTACGAGCAGTACTTC	CASSYGSGLSYEQYF
TRBJ2-7	TRBV19	few	-	TGTGCCAGTAGTATTGGGGGGATCGCCTACGAGCAGTACTTC	CASSIGGIAYEQYF
TRBJ1-6	TRBV7-2	-	-	TGTGCCAGCATCCCGGGACCGAGAAATTCACCCCTCCACTTT	CASIPGPRNSPLHF
TRBJ1-2	TRBV3-1/TRBV3-2	-	TRBD1	TGTGCCAGCAGCCAGGCCCAGGGGGCGGTCTATGGCTACACCTTC	CASSQAQGAVYGYTF
TRBJ1-6	TRBV19	-	TRBD1	TGTGCCAGTATGCGGGACAGGGGGAATAATTCACCCCTCCACTTT	CASMRDRGNNSPLHF
TRBJ2-3	TRBV7-9	-	TRBD1	TGTGCCAGCAGCCCCCTCCCGGCAGGGGGTACTAGCACAGATACGCAGTATTTT	CASSPLPAGGTSTDTQYF
TRBJ2-1	TRBV28	few	TRBD2	TGTGCCAGCAGTTCCGGACTAGCGGGGGATTCCTACAATGAGCAGTTCTTC	CASSSGLAGDSYNEQFF
TRBJ1-5	TRBV4-3	-	-	TGCGCCAGCAGCCAAGGGGTCGTCAGCGGTCAGCCCCAGCATTTT	CASSQGVVSGQPQHF
TRBJ1-5	TRBV4-3	-	-	TGCGCCAGCAGCCAGGCCTTAAATAGCAATCAGCCCCAGCATTTT	CASSQALNSNQPQHF
TRBJ1-2	TRBV5-6	-	-	TGTGCCAGCAGCTTGGGAGGGACGGCAGCTAACTATGGCTACACCTTC	CASSLGGTAANYGYTF
TRBJ1-5	TRBV12-3/TRBV12-4	-	-	TGTGCCAGCAGTCGGAGCAATCAGCCCCAGCATTTT	CASSRSNQPQHF
TRBJ2-1	TRBV27	-	-	TGTGCCAGCAGGGCAAGGGTTGGCGAGCAGTTCTTC	CASRARVGEQFF
TRBJ2-3	TRBV6-2/TRBV6-3	-	-	TGTGCCAGCAGTTACGCGGGGGCCATCTCAGATACGCAGTATTTT	CASSYAGAISDTQYF
TRBJ1-2	TRBV18	-	TRBD1	TGTGCCAGCTCACCGAATCCGGGACAGGGTCACTACACCTTC	CASSPNPGQGHYTF
TRBJ2-3	TRBV7-3	few	TRBD2	TGTGCCAGCAGCTTACGCTCGCGGGAGGGCGTCACAGATACGCAGTATTTT	CASSLRSREGVTDTQYF
TRBJ2-1	TRBV24-1	once	TRBD2	TGTGCCACCAGTGTCGCGGGAGAGGTCAATGAGCAGTTCTTC	CATSVAGEVNEQFF
TRBJ1-6	TRBV28	-	-	TGTGCCAGCAGTTTAGGTCTAGTGGCCCTCCACTTT	CASSLGLVALHF
TRBJ1-6	TRBV28	-	TRBD1	TGTGCCAGCAGTTTACTGCCCGGGACAGGGATAGATTCACCCCTCCACTTT	CASSLLPGTGIDSPLHF
TRBJ2-7	TRBV3-1/TRBV3-2	-	TRBD1	TGTGCCAGCAGAAGGGGACAGGCCTACGAGCAGTACTTC	CASRRGQAYEQYF
TRBJ1-2	TRBV6-5	-	TRBD1	TGTGCCAGCAGTCTAAGGGGGCTTAGCTATGGCTACACCTTC	CASSLRGLSYGYTF
TRBJ1-2	TRBV12-5	-	-	TGTGCTAGTGGTTTGGTACAAGGCCGGTACACCTTC	CASGLVQGRYTF
TRBJ2-5	TRBV27	-	TRBD2	TGTGCCAGCAGTCGTATTGGGACTAGCGGGTTCCAAGAGACCCAGTACTTC	CASSRIGTSGFQETQYF
TRBJ1-1	TRBV5-7	-	-	TGTGCCAGCAGCTTGGAGGTTAGACTTACGAACACTGAAGCTTTCTTT	CASSLEVRLTNTEAFF
TRBJ1-2	TRBV7-2	-	-	TGTGCCAGCAGCTTGTGGCAGGGCTATGGCTACACCTTC	CASSLWQGYGYTF
TRBJ1-1	TRBV5-1	-	TRBD1	TGCGCCAGCAGCCCGGACGGGACAGGGGCCCCCCCTGAAGCTTTCTTT	CASSPDGTGAPPEAFF